Listed below are T cell receptor beta chains from one sample, sequenced in a study of T cells after posttransplantation cyclophosphamide. Measured with immunoSEQ multiplex PCR; TCRdb has only the in-frame clones, and not every one. This sample has under 50,000 clones; around 90% occur once, and the top ten carry roughly 2.5%. The sequencing here drew on PBMCs, taken 60 to 65 days after allogeneic stem cell transplant with posttransplant cyclophosphamide. The source of these receptors is a male patient aged 60-70 years who received an allogeneic stem cell transplant from a related donor and was CMV-positive. Some of the T cells might come from the graft donor. CDR3s include the opening cysteine and the closing phenylalanine or tryptophan. The D gene is left open where the match is weak. Not every row has a clone size; where given, it reads once, few, many or a size class.

v_call: TRBV30; j_call: TRBJ1-1; clone_size: medium-sized; d_call: NA; cdr3_nt: TGTGCCTGGAGTGTTGAGAACAGGGCGTTGGCTTTCTTT; cdr3_aa: CAWSVENRALAFF
v_call: TRBV10-3; j_call: TRBJ1-1; clone_size: NA; d_call: NA; cdr3_nt: TGTGCCTCCCGGGTAAAATTGGACACTGAAGCTTTCTTT; cdr3_aa: CASRVKLDTEAFF
v_call: TRBV5-1; j_call: TRBJ1-2; clone_size: once; d_call: NA; cdr3_nt: TGCGCCAGCAGCTTGACCCAGGATGGCTACACCTTC; cdr3_aa: CASSLTQDGYTF
v_call: TRBV6-1; j_call: TRBJ1-1; clone_size: once; d_call: TRBD1; cdr3_nt: TGTGCCAGCAGTTATACAGGGGCCGAAGCTTTCTTT; cdr3_aa: CASSYTGAEAFF
v_call: TRBV5-6; j_call: TRBJ1-4; clone_size: NA; d_call: TRBD1; cdr3_nt: TGTGCCAGCAGCGGGAACAGGGGTGCTAATGAAAAACTGTTTTTT; cdr3_aa: CASSGNRGANEKLFF
v_call: TRBV21-1; j_call: TRBJ2-2; clone_size: NA; d_call: NA; cdr3_nt: TGTGCCAGCAGTCCCCGTAGGCGGACTTCGGGCACCGGGGAGCTGTTTTTT; cdr3_aa: CASSPRRRTSGTGELFF
v_call: TRBV27; j_call: TRBJ1-1; clone_size: once; d_call: NA; cdr3_nt: TGTGCCAGCAGTTCGTCCGGGTCCGGAATTAGGGGGACTGAAGCTTTCTTT; cdr3_aa: CASSSSGSGIRGTEAFF
v_call: TRBV7-9; j_call: TRBJ1-1; clone_size: NA; d_call: NA; cdr3_nt: TGTGCCAGCAGCCCCCGAGGACAGTACACTGAAGCTTTCTTT; cdr3_aa: CASSPRGQYTEAFF
v_call: TRBV11-2; j_call: TRBJ2-7; clone_size: NA; d_call: NA; cdr3_nt: TGTGCCAGCAGCTTAGAAAGGGACTGGGACGAGCAGTACTTC; cdr3_aa: CASSLERDWDEQYF
v_call: TRBV7-9; j_call: TRBJ1-1; clone_size: NA; d_call: TRBD1; cdr3_nt: TGTGCCAGCAGCTTAGCTCATGTACCGGGACAGGGGGCGGTCACTGAAGCTTTCTTT; cdr3_aa: CASSLAHVPGQGAVTEAFF
v_call: TRBV6-4; j_call: TRBJ1-5; clone_size: NA; d_call: NA; cdr3_nt: TGTGCCAGCGGCCGTATTCAGGGGCAGCCCCAGCATTTT; cdr3_aa: CASGRIQGQPQHF
v_call: TRBV9; j_call: TRBJ2-1; clone_size: NA; d_call: NA; cdr3_nt: TGTGCCAGCAGCGCCCCCGGGACAAAGTCCTACAATGAGCAGTTCTTC; cdr3_aa: CASSAPGTKSYNEQFF
v_call: TRBV7-9; j_call: TRBJ2-3; clone_size: NA; d_call: NA; cdr3_nt: TGTGCCAGCAGCTTAGGGCTGAGCACAGATACGCAGTATTTT; cdr3_aa: CASSLGLSTDTQYF
v_call: TRBV20-1; j_call: TRBJ1-2; clone_size: NA; d_call: NA; cdr3_nt: TGCAGTGCTAGAGTCTCGGATGGCTACACCTTC; cdr3_aa: CSARVSDGYTF
v_call: TRBV19; j_call: TRBJ2-5; clone_size: NA; d_call: NA; cdr3_nt: TGTGCCAGTAGTGGAAACAGGGTAGGAGAGACCCAGTACTTC; cdr3_aa: CASSGNRVGETQYF
v_call: TRBV2; j_call: TRBJ2-7; clone_size: NA; d_call: NA; cdr3_nt: TGTGCCAGCAGTGAAGGGCTCTACGAGCAGTACTTC; cdr3_aa: CASSEGLYEQYF
v_call: TRBV2; j_call: TRBJ1-4; clone_size: NA; d_call: NA; cdr3_nt: TGTGCCAGCAGGGAAACGGGAGATGAAAAACTGTTTTTT; cdr3_aa: CASRETGDEKLFF
v_call: TRBV5-1; j_call: TRBJ1-1; clone_size: NA; d_call: NA; cdr3_nt: TGCGCCAGCAGCCCTGGTGGTACACAAAACACTGAAGCTTTCTTT; cdr3_aa: CASSPGGTQNTEAFF
v_call: TRBV11-2; j_call: TRBJ2-3; clone_size: NA; d_call: TRBD2; cdr3_nt: TGTGCCAGCAGCGGGTTCACAACTAGCGGGGGGTCCACAGATACGCAGTATTTT; cdr3_aa: CASSGFTTSGGSTDTQYF
v_call: TRBV18; j_call: TRBJ2-6; clone_size: NA; d_call: TRBD1; cdr3_nt: TGTGCCAGCTCCTATTATCCGGGACAGACCTCTGGGGCCAACGTCCTGACTTTC; cdr3_aa: CASSYYPGQTSGANVLTF
v_call: TRBV10-1; j_call: TRBJ1-1; clone_size: NA; d_call: NA; cdr3_nt: TGCGCCAGCAATTCCGACAGGTACACTGAAGCTTTCTTT; cdr3_aa: CASNSDRYTEAFF
v_call: TRBV2; j_call: TRBJ1-4; clone_size: NA; d_call: NA; cdr3_nt: TGTGCCAGCCGGGAAAGGCTGGCAACTAATGAAAAACTGTTTTTT; cdr3_aa: CASRERLATNEKLFF
v_call: TRBV5-1; j_call: TRBJ2-1; clone_size: NA; d_call: TRBD2; cdr3_nt: TGCGCCAGCAGCCCCGCGGGGGGGCCTTCGGATGAGCAGTTCTTC; cdr3_aa: CASSPAGGPSDEQFF
v_call: TRBV29-1; j_call: TRBJ1-2; clone_size: NA; d_call: TRBD1; cdr3_nt: TGCAGCGTTGAGGGGACAGGGGCCTCTAACTATGGCTACACCTTC; cdr3_aa: CSVEGTGASNYGYTF
v_call: TRBV30; j_call: TRBJ2-2; clone_size: NA; d_call: NA; cdr3_nt: TGTGCCTGGAGTAGGAGGCAGGGGTCCGGGGAGCTGTTTTTT; cdr3_aa: CAWSRRQGSGELFF
v_call: TRBV7-8; j_call: TRBJ2-3; clone_size: NA; d_call: NA; cdr3_nt: TGTGCCACCTTGAGGGGGGGAGGCACAGATACGCAGTATTTT; cdr3_aa: CATLRGGGTDTQYF
v_call: TRBV7-8; j_call: TRBJ1-2; clone_size: NA; d_call: TRBD1; cdr3_nt: TGTGCCAGCAGCTCCCTAGACAGGGGATGGGGCTATGGCTACACCTTC; cdr3_aa: CASSSLDRGWGYGYTF
v_call: TRBV27; j_call: TRBJ1-1; clone_size: NA; d_call: NA; cdr3_nt: TGTGCCAGCAGTTTCTTGGCCGAACCTTTGAACACTGAAGCTTTCTTT; cdr3_aa: CASSFLAEPLNTEAFF
v_call: TRBV27; j_call: TRBJ2-7; clone_size: NA; d_call: TRBD2; cdr3_nt: TGTGCCAGCAGTCCTCGAGGTGGCGGGGGGGCGGCCTACGAGCAGTACTTC; cdr3_aa: CASSPRGGGGAAYEQYF
v_call: TRBV18; j_call: TRBJ1-3; clone_size: NA; d_call: TRBD1; cdr3_nt: TGTGCCAGCTCTCCTCGACAGGGCGAAGGAAACACCATATATTTT; cdr3_aa: CASSPRQGEGNTIYF
v_call: TRBV9; j_call: TRBJ1-6; clone_size: NA; d_call: TRBD1; cdr3_nt: TGTGCCAGCAGCGGGGGACAGGGAACAAATTCACCCCTCCACTTT; cdr3_aa: CASSGGQGTNSPLHF
v_call: TRBV2; j_call: TRBJ1-1; clone_size: NA; d_call: NA; cdr3_nt: TGTGCCAGCAGTGGGAGAGGGAGAGACACTGAAGCTTTCTTT; cdr3_aa: CASSGRGRDTEAFF
v_call: TRBV27; j_call: TRBJ1-1; clone_size: NA; d_call: NA; cdr3_nt: TGTGCCAGCAGTTTAGACGGGCGGGGCACTGAAGCTTTCTTT; cdr3_aa: CASSLDGRGTEAFF
v_call: TRBV9; j_call: TRBJ1-1; clone_size: NA; d_call: NA; cdr3_nt: TGTGCCAGCAGCGGGAAGGGGGTCGAAGCTTTCTTT; cdr3_aa: CASSGKGVEAFF
v_call: TRBV29-1; j_call: TRBJ2-5; clone_size: NA; d_call: TRBD2; cdr3_nt: TGCAGCGTTGTCCTACTAGCGAGCGACCAAGAGACCCAGTACTTC; cdr3_aa: CSVVLLASDQETQYF
v_call: TRBV5-1; j_call: TRBJ2-1; clone_size: NA; d_call: TRBD2; cdr3_nt: TGCGCCAGCAGCTTTAGCGGGGGGCGGAATGAGCAGTTCTTC; cdr3_aa: CASSFSGGRNEQFF
v_call: TRBV15; j_call: TRBJ1-5; clone_size: NA; d_call: TRBD1; cdr3_nt: TGTGCCACCAGCGGCGACAGGGAGTCCCAGCCCCAGCATTTT; cdr3_aa: CATSGDRESQPQHF
v_call: TRBV5-4; j_call: TRBJ2-3; clone_size: NA; d_call: NA; cdr3_nt: TGTGCCAGCAGCTTGGGATCGGGGAAACAGACGAATACGCAGTATTTT; cdr3_aa: CASSLGSGKQTNTQYF
v_call: TRBV15; j_call: TRBJ2-1; clone_size: once; d_call: NA; cdr3_nt: TGTGCCACCAGCAGAGGGGGCGTAGCTAATGAGCAGTTCTTC; cdr3_aa: CATSRGGVANEQFF
v_call: TRBV7-8; j_call: TRBJ1-4; clone_size: NA; d_call: NA; cdr3_nt: TGTGCCAGCGGGGGGGTTTTTAATGAAAAACTGTTTTTT; cdr3_aa: CASGGVFNEKLFF
v_call: TRBV10-3; j_call: TRBJ1-2; clone_size: NA; d_call: NA; cdr3_nt: TGTGCCATCAGTGAAATGGAGGTGGATGGCTACACCTTC; cdr3_aa: CAISEMEVDGYTF
v_call: TRBV27; j_call: TRBJ2-7; clone_size: NA; d_call: NA; cdr3_nt: TGTGCCAGCAGTTCTAGGACAGCCTACGAGCAGTACTTC; cdr3_aa: CASSSRTAYEQYF
v_call: TRBV5-1; j_call: TRBJ1-1; clone_size: NA; d_call: TRBD1; cdr3_nt: TGCGCCAGCAGCTCCGGACAGGGGGATATGAACACTGAAGCTTTCTTT; cdr3_aa: CASSSGQGDMNTEAFF
v_call: TRBV5-6; j_call: TRBJ2-6; clone_size: NA; d_call: NA; cdr3_nt: TGTGCCAGCAGCTTGGGGCTCTCTGGGGCCAACGTCCTGACTTTC; cdr3_aa: CASSLGLSGANVLTF
v_call: TRBV23-1; j_call: TRBJ1-1; clone_size: NA; d_call: NA; cdr3_nt: TGCGCCAGCAGTCCCTGGGAGAGACGGCTTGGAACTGAAGCTTTCTTT; cdr3_aa: CASSPWERRLGTEAFF
v_call: TRBV5-4; j_call: TRBJ2-1; clone_size: NA; d_call: TRBD1; cdr3_nt: TGTGCCAGCAGCAGGGACAGCTACAATGAGCAGTTCTTC; cdr3_aa: CASSRDSYNEQFF
v_call: TRBV18; j_call: TRBJ1-6; clone_size: NA; d_call: NA; cdr3_nt: TGTGCCAGCTCGACAGACATTAATTCACCCCTCCACTTT; cdr3_aa: CASSTDINSPLHF
v_call: TRBV11-2; j_call: TRBJ1-1; clone_size: NA; d_call: TRBD1; cdr3_nt: TGTGCCAGCAGCTTACGGACAGGTAGGAACACTGAAGCTTTCTTT; cdr3_aa: CASSLRTGRNTEAFF
v_call: TRBV7-8; j_call: TRBJ1-1; clone_size: NA; d_call: NA; cdr3_nt: TGTGCCAGCAGCTTAGGACTCCGAAACACTGAAGCTTTCTTT; cdr3_aa: CASSLGLRNTEAFF
v_call: TRBV7-6; j_call: TRBJ2-3; clone_size: NA; d_call: TRBD2; cdr3_nt: TGTGCCAGCAGCCTCCGGACTAGCGGGGGGATGGCAGATACGCAGTATTTT; cdr3_aa: CASSLRTSGGMADTQYF
v_call: TRBV5-4; j_call: TRBJ2-6; clone_size: NA; d_call: NA; cdr3_nt: TGTGCCAGCAGCTTGAGGGGGGGACCGTACTCTGGGGCCAACGTCCTGACTTTC; cdr3_aa: CASSLRGGPYSGANVLTF
v_call: TRBV18; j_call: TRBJ1-5; clone_size: NA; d_call: NA; cdr3_nt: TGTGCCAGCTCACCACCTGGGGCAGCAAGTAATCAGCCCCAGCATTTT; cdr3_aa: CASSPPGAASNQPQHF
v_call: TRBV7-9; j_call: TRBJ1-3; clone_size: NA; d_call: NA; cdr3_nt: TGTGCCAGCAGCTTAGGGAGCGGAAACACCATATATTTT; cdr3_aa: CASSLGSGNTIYF